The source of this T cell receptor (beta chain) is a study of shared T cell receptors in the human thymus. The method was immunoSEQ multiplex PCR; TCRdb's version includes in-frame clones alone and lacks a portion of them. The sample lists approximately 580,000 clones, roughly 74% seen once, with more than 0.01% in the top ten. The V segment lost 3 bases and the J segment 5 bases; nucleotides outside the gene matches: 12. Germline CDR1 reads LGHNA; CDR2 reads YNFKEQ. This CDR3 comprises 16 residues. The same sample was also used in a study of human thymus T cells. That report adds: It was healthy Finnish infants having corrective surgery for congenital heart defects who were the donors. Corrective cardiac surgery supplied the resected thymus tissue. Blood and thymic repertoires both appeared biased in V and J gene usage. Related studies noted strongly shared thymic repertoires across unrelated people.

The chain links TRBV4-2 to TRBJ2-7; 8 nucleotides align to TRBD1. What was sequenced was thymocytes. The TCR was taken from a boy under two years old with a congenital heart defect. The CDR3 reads CASSQPQGAGWDEQYF. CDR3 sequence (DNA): TGTGCCAGCAGCCAGCCGCAGGGGGCTGGGTGGGACGAGCAGTACTTC.